One sample yielded the 12 T cell receptor beta chains listed below, sequenced in a study of monozygotic twins with inflammatory bowel disease. TCRdb re-called the 5' RACE reads, yielding one record per CDR3 amino acid sequence without DNA. This sample contains 400,000 or so distinct CDR3 sequences. The sequenced sample was blood. These receptors were taken from a human donor with ulcerative colitis or Crohn's disease, or a healthy co-twin of an affected twin (not recorded which).

This chain connects TRBV7-8 to TRBJ1-2; the D call of TRBD1 rests on TCRdb alone, since no DNA is present to check it. In germline, CDR1 is SGHVS, CDR2 FQNEAQ. The CDR3 loop spans 16 amino acids. The chain's CDR3 is CASSPPGARTNYGYTF.

The chain is built from TRBV10-3 and TRBJ1-1; checking the TCRdb D call of TRBD1 is not possible without DNA. Per germline, CDR1 ENHRY and CDR2 SYGVKD. The CDR3 is made up of 13 amino acids. The CDR3 spells CAIRAQAGDEAFF.

The chain joins TRBV6-5 to TRBJ2-3; TCRdb selects TRBD2, and the lack of DNA leaves this call unchecked. Germline V CDR1 and CDR2: MNHEY, SVGAGI. The CDR3 covers 13 residues. CDR3 residues: CASRDTGLGTQYF.

The chain combines TRBV19 with TRBJ2-3. The germline V gene has CDR1 LNHDA and CDR2 SQIVND (reference sequence). CDR3 size: 13 residues. CDR3 protein: CASSMFDTDTQYF. The variable domain in full, completed from reference TRBV19 and TRBJ2-3, reads DGGITQSPKYLFRKEGQNVTLSCEQNLNHDAMYWYRQDPGQGLRLIYYSQIVNDFQKGDIAEGYSVSREKKESFPLTVTSAQKNPTAFYLCASSMFDTDTQYFGPGTRLTVL.

This chain links TRBV15 with TRBJ1-6; TCRdb reports TRBD1, a call that lacks DNA to check it against. The CDR3 length is 16 residues. Germline loops: CDR1 LNHNV, CDR2 YYDKDF (reference sequence). The chain's CDR3 is CATSRGQSSYNSPLHF.

This rearrangement joins TRBV9 to TRBJ2-4; absent DNA, TCRdb's TRBD2 call cannot be checked. Germline V lookup: CDR1 SGDLS, CDR2 YYNGEE. This CDR3 is 15 amino acids long. The CDR3 sequence is CASSVDAGAKNIQYF.

The chain links TRBV28 to TRBJ1-6; TCRdb returns TRBD1, unconfirmable since there is no DNA. The CDR3 length is 18 residues. In germline, CDR1 is MDHEN, CDR2 SYDVKM. CDR3 protein: CASSPGGAGDKYNSPLHF.

The V and J genes are TRBV11-1 and TRBJ2-1; the D gene TCRdb calls, TRBD2, cannot be checked with no DNA. CDR1 SGHAT and CDR2 FQDESV come from the germline V gene (reference sequence). The CDR3 covers 20 residues. CDR3 protein: CASSFLPGLAGGSSYNEQFF.

CDR3 region: CASGLGGTTTPYEQYF. The chain has TRBV12-5 and TRBJ2-7; there is no DNA to check the TCRdb D call of TRBD2. This CDR3 is built from 16 residues. CDR1 is LGHNT, CDR2 FRNRAP, per germline.

The chain carries TRBV6-5 and TRBJ2-1. The CDR3 extends over 15 amino acids. Germline assignment: CDR1 MNHEY and CDR2 SVGAGI. CDR3 sequence reads: CASSYAVSSVGGQFF.

The chain links TRBV6-1 to TRBJ1-5. CDR3 length: 15 amino acids. Germline CDR1 is MNHNS and CDR2 is SASEGT. CDR3 in amino acids: CASSEWRRSNQPQHF.

This chain joins TRBV4-2 and TRBJ2-1; checking the TCRdb D call of TRBD2 is not possible without DNA. Germline CDR1 LGHNA, CDR2 YNFKEQ. This CDR3 is built from 17 residues. The CDR3 sequence: CASSQSPLRSGSNEQFF.